This T cell receptor (beta chain) was sequenced during a study of control samples from healthy donors and cancer patients (TCRdb year 2020). In its sample, this clone was seen once. Its recognized antigen is unknown. The input lacks base qualities; no much larger clone sits a single base away. As encoded in the germline V gene (reference sequence), CDR1 is MNHEY while CDR2 is SMNVEV. The cysteine opens and the phenylalanine closes a CDR3 of 16 amino acids. Only the CDR3 DNA is retained, 48 bases long and in frame from the first base. The germline ends are 15 bases apart after V is trimmed by 9 bases and J by 0 bases. To prepare the library, the immunoSEQ multiplex PCR assay was applied. As stored in TCRdb, this immuneACCESS dataset retains in-frame rearrangements with V and J assigned. A fraction of the clones does not appear; measured against another copy, unresolved V genes explain less than half of the discrepancy, and the remainder lacks a known reason. Here the sample has over 150,000 clones; around 90% occur a single time. Around 1.5% of the sample comes from the top ten.

Sample: blood. The clonotype was recovered from a woman aged 45-65 years in good health. Recombination joined TRBV27 with TRBJ2-6; perhaps TRBD2 is the D gene, with 6 bases matching. The DNA sequence follows: TGTGCCAGTCGGAGGGGTCCTCTCTCTGGGGCCAACGTCCTGACTTTC. This gives the protein CASRRGPLSGANVLTF.